This passage covers 10 T cell receptor beta chains from one sample sequenced in a study of T cell repertoires in cytomegalovirus infection. TCRdb processed the reads anew with MiXCR; each CDR3 protein has one entry. The data hold about 470,000 distinct CDR3 sequences, with roughly 42% observed a single time. These receptors have no known antigen. The material sequenced was cultured PBMCs, taken from culture after CMV antigen stimulation. Receptor source: a human donor in good health (CMV status not recorded). Some clones in this sample may be carry-over from other donors' samples.

This clonotype has ten or more counts. The rearrangement links TRBV7-6 to TRBJ2-1, with 7 bases identical to TRBD2. The length of the CDR3 is 15 residues. CDR1 and CDR2 (germline): SGHVS, FNYEAQ. The junction had 6 bases not matched to a gene; V was cut back by 5 bases and J by 2 bases. The CDR3 DNA sequence: TGTGCCAGCAGCCTGACCGGGACTACCTACAATGAGCAGTTCTTC. Translated, it gives CASSLTGTTYNEQFF.

The chain couples TRBV10-3 to TRBJ2-2; a weak D match, TRBD1 (6 bases). V dropped 10 bases and J dropped 3 bases, with 18 bases sitting between them. CDR3 length: 15 residues. The germline gives CDR1 ENHRY, CDR2 SYGVKD. CDR3 sequence: CATALDGGDTGELFF. The CDR3 DNA reads as TGTGCCACCGCTTTAGATGGGGGCGACACCGGGGAGCTGTTTTTT.

The chain uses TRBV6-1 and TRBJ1-3; D is unresolved. This CDR3 spans 15 amino acids. Germline loops: CDR1 MNHNS, CDR2 SASEGT. V was trimmed by 1 base and J by 0 bases, leaving 7 bases between them. CDR3 nucleotides: TGTGCCAGCAGTGAAGAGACCTTCTCTGGAAACACCATATATTTT. This translates into CASSEETFSGNTIYF.

The chain has TRBV20-1 and TRBJ2-5; D gene ambiguous. This CDR3 has 12 amino acids. With 6 bases removed from V and 5 bases from J, the gap between germline ends came to 13 bases. Germline V gene sequence: CDR1 DFQATT, CDR2 SNEGSKA (reference sequence). CDR3: CSARTISETQYF. CDR3 coding DNA: TGCAGTGCCAGGACGATTTCGGAGACCCAGTACTTC.

This rearrangement joins TRBV7-4 to TRBJ1-4; D not certain. V lost 5 bases and J 5 bases, leaving 9 bases between the germline ends. The CDR3 is made up of 13 amino acids. Looked up from germline, CDR1 is SGHVT and CDR2 is SQSDAQ. CDR3 bases: TGTGCCAGCAGCCCCTGGATCAATGAAAAACTGTTTTTT. As protein: CASSPWINEKLFF.

This clonotype was counted only a few times. The rearrangement links TRBV7-8 to TRBJ2-7; tentatively, D is TRBD1 (6 bases). Trimming cost V 5 bases and J 3 bases, with 17 bases left between them. Germline V gene sequence: CDR1 SGHVS, CDR2 FQNEAQ. There are 15 residues in the CDR3. Here the CDR3 DNA reads TGTGCCAGCAGCGCCTGGACAGACCAAGACTACGAGCAGTACTTC. Residues: CASSAWTDQDYEQYF. Together with reference TRBV7-8 and TRBJ2-7, the CDR3 gives the full variable domain: GAGVSQSPRYKVAKRGQDVALRCDPISGHVSLFWYQQALGQGPEFLTYFQNEAQLDKSGLPSDRFFAERPEGSVSTLKIQRTQQEDSAVYLCASSAWTDQDYEQYFGPGTRLTVT.

The chain combines TRBV2 with TRBJ2-2; 12 bases match TRBD2. Trimming removed 6 bases from V and 6 bases from J; junction bases left unmatched: 17. CDR1 SNHLY and CDR2 FYNNEI come from the germline V gene. The CDR3 sequence is 19 residues long. For the CDR3, the DNA is TGTGCCAGCAGCGGCCTCCTCTTGACTAGCGGGAGTATTGCCGGGGAGCTGTTTTTT. Protein: CASSGLLLTSGSIAGELFF.

The V gene is TRBV28, the J gene TRBJ1-1; D gene unclear. V was clipped by 5 bases and J by 1 base, with 8 bases between them. This CDR3 is built from 13 residues. The germline gives CDR1 MDHEN, CDR2 SYDVKM. The CDR3 bases are TGTGCCAGCAGTCTTCCGTGGAACACTGAAGCTTTCTTT. Amino acids: CASSLPWNTEAFF.

Only a few counts were recorded for this clonotype. The V and J genes are TRBV5-1 and TRBJ2-1; 10 nucleotides match TRBD2. The CDR3 contains 15 residues. V dropped 1 base and J dropped 8; count of bases not matched to a gene: 6. Germline lookup yields CDR1 SGHRS and CDR2 YFSETQ. The CDR3 loop is CASSLITSGMYEQFF. The DNA of the CDR3 is TGCGCCAGCAGCTTGATCACTAGCGGGATGTATGAGCAGTTCTTC.

The J gene is TRBJ1-1, the V gene TRBV4-3; D ambiguous. The CDR3 loop spans 16 amino acids. The V end was cut by 0 bases, the J end by 3 bases, with 14 bases between. Germline V CDR1 and CDR2: LGHNA, YSLEER. CDR3 in DNA: TGCGCCAGCAGCCAAGAACTTGTAGTGGGCCACACTGAAGCTTTCTTT. Amino acid sequence: CASSQELVVGHTEAFF.